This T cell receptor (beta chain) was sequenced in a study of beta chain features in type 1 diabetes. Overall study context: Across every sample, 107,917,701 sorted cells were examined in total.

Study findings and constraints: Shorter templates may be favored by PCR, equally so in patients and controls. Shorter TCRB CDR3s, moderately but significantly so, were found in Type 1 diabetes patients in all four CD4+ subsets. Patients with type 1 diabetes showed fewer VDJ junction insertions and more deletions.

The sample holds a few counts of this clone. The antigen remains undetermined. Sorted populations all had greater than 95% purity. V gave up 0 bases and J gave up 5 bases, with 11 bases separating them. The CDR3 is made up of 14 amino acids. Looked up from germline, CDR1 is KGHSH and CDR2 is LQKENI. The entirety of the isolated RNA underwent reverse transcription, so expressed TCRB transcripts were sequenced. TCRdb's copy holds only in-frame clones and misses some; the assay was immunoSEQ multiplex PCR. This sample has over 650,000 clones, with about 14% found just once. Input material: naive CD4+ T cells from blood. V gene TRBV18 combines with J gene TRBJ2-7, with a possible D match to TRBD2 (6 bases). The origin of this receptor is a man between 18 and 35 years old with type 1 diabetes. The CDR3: CASSPPGGFHEQYF. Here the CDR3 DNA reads TGTGCCAGCTCACCACCGGGGGGATTCCACGAGCAGTACTTC. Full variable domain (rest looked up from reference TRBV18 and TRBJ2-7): NAGVMQNPRHLVRRRGQEARLRCSPMKGHSHVYWYRQLPEEGLKFMVYLQKENIIDESGMPKERFSAEFPKEGPSILRIQQVVRGDSAAYFCASSPPGGFHEQYFGPGTRLTVT.